The next 28 T cell receptor beta chains were all read from a single sample in a study of blood T cell repertoires in COVID-19. Produced via immunoSEQ multiplex PCR; TCRdb's table is partial and in-frame only. This sample yields around 210,000 clones, of which roughly nine tenths are seen a single time; about 0.81% belongs to the top ten. Sequencing was carried out using peripheral blood. These receptors all stem from a woman between 65 and 79 years old with acute or convalescent COVID-19.

The CDR3 spells CASSPPSVATNEKLFF. The CDR3, as DNA: TGTGCCAGCAGTCCCCCTTCGGTTGCAACTAATGAAAAACTGTTTTTT. This chain uses TRBV28 with TRBJ1-4; no firm D call. Trimming cost V 5 bases and J 0 bases, with 13 bases left between them. CDR1 is MDHEN and CDR2 is SYDVKM in the germline V gene. The CDR3 has 16 residues. Supplemented by reference TRBV28 and TRBJ1-4, the full variable domain reads DVKVTQSSRYLVKRTGEKVFLECVQDMDHENMFWYRQDPGLGLRLIYFSYDVKMKEKGDIPEGYSVSREKKERFSLILESASTNQTSMYLCASSPPSVATNEKLFFGSGTQLSVL.

The chain joins TRBV5-1 to TRBJ2-7, with D unresolved. Looked up from germline, CDR1 is SGHRS and CDR2 is YFSETQ. The CDR3 runs 14 residues. Trimming left V 2 bases short and J 1 base short, with 10 bases between. The CDR3 is CASSFTQLSYEQYF. CDR3 DNA: TGCGCCAGCAGCTTTACACAGCTGTCCTACGAGCAGTACTTC.

This clone came up once. The CDR3 DNA follows: TGTGCCAGCTCACCTAGTCTGGGGCAGCAGCCCCAGCATTTT. It is translated as CASSPSLGQQPQHF. The chain joins TRBV18 to TRBJ1-5; perhaps TRBD1 as D (5 bases). The V end was cut by 3 bases, the J end by 7 bases, with 13 bases between. CDR1 KGHSH and CDR2 LQKENI come from the germline V gene. The CDR3 runs 14 residues. Filled out from reference TRBV18 and TRBJ1-5, the complete variable domain reads NAGVMQNPRHLVRRRGQEARLRCSPMKGHSHVYWYRQLPEEGLKFMVYLQKENIIDESGMPKERFSAEFPKEGPSILRIQQVVRGDSAAYFCASSPSLGQQPQHFGDGTRLSIL.

The J gene is TRBJ2-1, the V gene TRBV7-9, with TRBD1 identical over 11 bases. Germline lookup yields CDR1 SEHNR and CDR2 FQNEAQ (reference sequence). V lost 5 bases, J lost 10 bases, and 7 bases stayed unmatched. This CDR3 has 14 residues. CDR3 protein: CASSRLGQGDEQFF. CDR3 DNA sequence: TGTGCCAGCAGCCGGCTGGGACAGGGGGACGAGCAGTTCTTC. The variable domain in full, completed from reference TRBV7-9 and TRBJ2-1, reads DTGVSQNPRHKITKRGQNVTFRCDPISEHNRLYWYRQTLGQGPEFLTYFQNEAQLEKSRLLSDRFSAERPKGSFSTLEIQRTEQGDSAMYLCASSRLGQGDEQFFGPGTRLTVL.

Regarding this clone: Other DNA sequences from this sample encode an identical CDR3 as well. The chain combines TRBV14 with TRBJ1-2; possible D gene TRBD1, 6 bases. Deletions cut 1 base from V and 2 bases from J, with 8 bases between. The CDR3 covers 14 residues. Germline lookup yields CDR1 SGHDN and CDR2 FVKESK. CDR3 sequence: CASSQVTGNYGYTF. In DNA form, the CDR3 reads TGTGCCAGCAGCCAAGTCACAGGGAACTATGGCTACACCTTC.

This chain uses TRBV4-3 with TRBJ2-5; TRBD1 might be the D (6 bases). The V gene lost 1 base and the J gene lost 1 base, with 10 bases spanning the gap. CDR1 and CDR2 from the germline V gene are LGHNA and YSLEER. The CDR3 has 15 amino acids. CDR3 bases: TGCGCCAGCAGCCAAGGGGGGCTACGCCAAGAGACCCAGTACTTC. Amino acids: CASSQGGLRQETQYF.

The V call is TRBV7-9, the J call TRBJ2-7; 8 nucleotides match TRBD1. There are 15 residues in the CDR3. Germline V lookup: CDR1 SEHNR, CDR2 FQNEAQ (reference sequence). V dropped 5 bases and J dropped 2; count of bases not matched to a gene: 8. DNA for the CDR3: TGTGCCAGCAGCCCCCACGGGACAGGACCCTACGAGCAGTACTTC. It codes for CASSPHGTGPYEQYF. Supplemented by reference TRBV7-9 and TRBJ2-7, the full variable domain reads DTGVSQNPRHKITKRGQNVTFRCDPISEHNRLYWYRQTLGQGPEFLTYFQNEAQLEKSRLLSDRFSAERPKGSFSTLEIQRTEQGDSAMYLCASSPHGTGPYEQYFGPGTRLTVT.

The V and J genes are TRBV11-3 and TRBJ2-3; TRBD2 is a possible D gene (5 bases). CDR1 and CDR2 (germline): SGHNT, YENEEA. The CDR3 is 17 residues long. Trimming stripped 5 bases from V and 6 bases from J, with 24 bases between. CDR3 nucleotide sequence: TGTGCCAGCAGCGTGGACTCACAGATATCCGAGTTGGATACGCAGTATTTT. Amino acids: CASSVDSQISELDTQYF.

This sequence joins TRBV5-4 and TRBJ1-2; 11 bases line up with TRBD1. The V gene end was trimmed by 4 bases and the J gene end by 8 bases; junction bases not matched to a gene: 7. CDR1 and CDR2 (germline): SGHNT, YYREEE (reference sequence). The CDR3 has 14 amino acids. The DNA for the CDR3 is TGTGCCAGCAGCCTGGACAGGGGGCGAAACGGCTACACCTTC. This gives the protein CASSLDRGRNGYTF.

The rearrangement links TRBV11-3 to TRBJ2-7, with 11 bases matching TRBD1. Trimming removed 5 bases from V and 8 bases from J; junction bases left unmatched: 11. The CDR3 loop spans 15 amino acids. The germline V gene has CDR1 SGHNT and CDR2 YENEEA. CDR3 in amino acids: CASSRARDRGGKQYF. The CDR3 DNA reads TGTGCCAGCAGCCGGGCGAGGGACAGGGGGGGTAAGCAGTACTTC. The full variable domain, rest sourced from reference TRBV11-3 and TRBJ2-7, is EAGVVQSPRYKIIEKKQPVAFWCNPISGHNTLYWYLQNLGQGPELLIRYENEEAVDDSQLPKDRFSAERLKGVDSTLKIQPAELGDSAVYLCASSRARDRGGKQYFGPGTRLTVT.

In this sample, this clone turned up once. The chain joins TRBV7-2 to TRBJ1-1, with unresolved D. Trimming stripped 4 bases from V and 5 bases from J, with 8 bases between. In germline, CDR1 is SGHTA, CDR2 FQGNSA. The CDR3 has 12 residues. CDR3 DNA: TGTGCCAGCAGCTCGGGAGGGACTGAAGCTTTCTTT. Its protein is CASSSGGTEAFF.

Comments on this clone: One end of the junction varies from germline; a read error may be responsible. The V call is TRBV9, the J call TRBJ1-3; TRBD1 matches at 9 bases. Germline V gene sequence: CDR1 SGDLS, CDR2 YYNGEE. This CDR3 contains 16 residues. The chain's CDR3 is CASSASGQGSRNTIYF. The CDR3 nucleotides read TGTGCCAGCAGCGCCTCAGGACAGGGGTCACGAAATACCATATATTTT.

The gene calls are TRBV7-2 and TRBJ2-7, with TRBD2 as a possible D gene (7 bases). V was cut by 5 bases and J by 4 bases, with 21 bases left in between. Germline CDR1 SGHTA, CDR2 FQGNSA. The CDR3 totals 16 residues. The CDR3 nucleotides are TGTGCCAGCAGCCCCCTGGGGGGGGGCACCCATTACGAGCAGTACTTC. The encoded protein is CASSPLGGGTHYEQYF.

The V call is TRBV5-1, the J call TRBJ2-7; TRBD1 agrees at 10 bases. This CDR3 contains 16 residues. The V segment lost 2 bases and the J segment 1 base; nucleotides outside the gene matches: 6. Germline values: CDR1 SGHRS, CDR2 YFSETQ. CDR3 residues: CASSFSGTGVSYEQYF. The CDR3, as DNA: TGCGCCAGCAGCTTTTCCGGGACAGGGGTGTCCTACGAGCAGTACTTC. Supplemented by reference TRBV5-1 and TRBJ2-7, the full variable domain reads KAGVTQTPRYLIKTRGQQVTLSCSPISGHRSVSWYQQTPGQGLQFLFEYFSETQRNKGNFPGRFSGRQFSNSRSEMNVSTLELGDSALYLCASSFSGTGVSYEQYFGPGTRLTVT.

The V call is TRBV24-1, the J call TRBJ2-5; D is ambiguous. The CDR3 is made up of 11 amino acids. Germline assignment: CDR1 KGHDR and CDR2 SFDVKD. Trimming shortened V by 4 bases and J by 5 bases, and 4 bases separated the two germline ends. The CDR3 sequence: CATSDRETQYF. CDR3 sequence (DNA): TGTGCCACCAGTGACCGGGAGACCCAGTACTTC.

Only a few counts were recorded for this clone. V is TRBV15 and J is TRBJ2-3; the match to TRBD2 covers 10 bases. CDR3 length: 16 residues. The V gene's germline CDR1 is LNHNV and CDR2 YYDKDF (reference sequence). The junction had 10 bases not matched to a gene; V was cut back by 6 bases and J by 4 bases. The chain's CDR3 is CATSRQPSGSPDTQYF. CDR3 bases: TGTGCCACCAGTAGGCAGCCTAGCGGGAGTCCAGATACGCAGTATTTT.

This chain connects TRBV23-1 to TRBJ1-2, with no clear D. TRBV23-1 is flagged as an ORF with uncertain function. V lost 4 bases and J 1 base, leaving 25 bases between the germline ends. The CDR3 is made up of 19 amino acids. This CDR3 reads CASSRARKSGVGINYGYTF. The CDR3 coding sequence is TGCGCCAGCAGTCGGGCAAGAAAGAGTGGCGTCGGGATTAACTATGGCTACACCTTC.

This clone was found a few times. CDR3 nucleotide sequence: TGTGCCAGCAGTTTAGGGGGGATGAACACTGAAGCTTTCTTT. Encoded protein: CASSLGGMNTEAFF. The rearrangement joins TRBV28 to TRBJ1-1; weak D call: TRBD1 (5 bases). This CDR3 has 14 residues. Per the germline V gene, CDR1 is MDHEN and CDR2 is SYDVKM. V lost 2 bases to trimming and J lost 0 bases, with 7 bases between them.

This CDR3 reads CASRLSGTGLYEQYF. The CDR3 DNA sequence: TGTGCCAGCAGGCTTTCCGGGACAGGGCTTTACGAGCAGTACTTC. The chain has TRBV3-1 (or the pseudogene TRBV3-2) and TRBJ2-7; TRBD1 aligns across 9 bases. The ends lost 6 bases at V and 4 bases at J; junction bases unmatched: 10. CDR3 length: 15 residues. In germline, CDR1 is LGHDT, CDR2 YNNKEL (reference sequence).

CDR3 DNA: TGTGCCAGCGGGGTGACAGGGGGCGTCGATGGCTACACCTTC. This translates into CASGVTGGVDGYTF. The J gene is TRBJ1-2, the V gene TRBV2; 10 bases are shared with TRBD1. Germline lookup yields CDR1 SNHLY and CDR2 FYNNEI. Unmatched junction bases numbered 9, after V lost 8 bases and J lost 6 bases. The CDR3 is 14 residues long.

This clone appeared once. The V call is TRBV24-1, the J call TRBJ1-2; 9 positions agree with TRBD1. This CDR3 contains 16 residues. The junction had 7 bases not matched to a gene; V was cut back by 4 bases and J by 2 bases. The germline CDR1 and CDR2 sequences are KGHDR and SFDVKD. The CDR3 is CATSDPPGTGNYGYTF. In DNA form, the CDR3 reads TGTGCCACCAGTGACCCACCAGGGACAGGGAACTATGGCTACACCTTC.

The chain uses TRBV6-5 and TRBJ1-4, with a tentative D call TRBD1 (6 bases). CDR1 MNHEY and CDR2 SVGAGI come from the germline V gene. V was pared by 6 bases and J by 3 bases, with 11 bases between. The CDR3 totals 14 residues. CDR3 sequence (DNA): TGTGCCAGCAGAGGGGGTCTGGCTAATGAAAAACTGTTTTTT. It specifies CASRGGLANEKLFF.

This rearrangement joins TRBV5-4 to TRBJ2-2; TRBD2 aligns across 8 bases. CDR1 is SGHNT, CDR2 YYREEE, per germline (reference sequence). V dropped 4 bases and J dropped 4; count of bases not matched to a gene: 12. The CDR3 has 17 amino acids. This CDR3 is CASSAWRLAGVTGELFF. CDR3 in DNA: TGTGCCAGCAGCGCCTGGAGGCTAGCGGGCGTCACCGGGGAGCTGTTTTTT.

The V and J genes are TRBV6-5 and TRBJ2-6; D is perhaps TRBD1 (6 bases). The V gene lost 5 bases and the J gene lost 4 bases, with 9 bases spanning the gap. From germline, CDR1 is MNHEY and CDR2 SVGAGI. The CDR3 length is 14 residues. The DNA for the CDR3 is TGTGCCAGCAGTCAAACAGGGGGGGCCAACGTCCTGACTTTC. Its protein product is CASSQTGGANVLTF.

The V gene is TRBV12-3 or TRBV12-4, the J gene TRBJ1-6; no clear D. The length of the CDR3 is 13 residues. Trimming took off 6 bases at V and 8 bases at J, with 11 bases between the two ends. DNA for the CDR3: TGTGCCAGCAGCCTTGCACTGGATTCACCCCTCCACTTT. This sequence encodes CASSLALDSPLHF.

J is TRBJ1-1 and V is TRBV18, with D possibly matching TRBD1 (5 bases). Trimming took 3 bases from V and 1 from J, leaving 12 bases between them. CDR3 length: 15 amino acids. CDR1 is KGHSH and CDR2 is LQKENI in the germline V gene. CDR3 sequence reads: CASSPLDTSNTEAFF. The DNA for the CDR3 is TGTGCCAGCTCACCGTTGGACACCTCGAACACTGAAGCTTTCTTT.

The V and J genes are TRBV7-9 and TRBJ1-1; maybe TRBD1 (6 bases). Germline lookup yields CDR1 SEHNR and CDR2 FQNEAQ (reference sequence). Trimming pared 1 base from V and 13 bases from J, leaving 13 bases between. The CDR3 extends over 12 amino acids. The CDR3 coding sequence is TGTGCCAGCAGCTTAGACACAGGGTCGGGTTTCTTT. It encodes CASSLDTGSGFF.

The V call is TRBV14, the J call TRBJ1-2, with a tentative D call TRBD1 (6 bases). This CDR3 spans 14 amino acids. Germline V CDR1 and CDR2: SGHDN, FVKESK. The ends were cut back, 4 bases at V and 3 bases at J, with 12 bases in the middle. This chain's CDR3 is CASSRPGQYYGYTF. The CDR3 coding sequence is TGTGCCAGCAGCCGACCTGGACAGTACTATGGCTACACCTTC. Full variable domain (outside the CDR3, taken from reference TRBV14 and TRBJ1-2): EAGVTQFPSHSVIEKGQTVTLRCDPISGHDNLYWYRRVMGKEIKFLLHFVKESKQDESGMPNNRFLAERTGGTYSTLKVQPAELEDSGVYFCASSRPGQYYGYTFGSGTRLTVV.